The rows below give T cell receptor beta chains drawn from one sample of a study of identical twins. TCRdb ran MiXCR on the 5' RACE reads and lists one entry per CDR3 protein. Of 210,000 or so distinct CDR3 sequences detected, 7.5% appear once; the ten largest clones hold 1.9%. The same data also went into a second study, on yellow fever vaccine responses in identical twins.

Material for sequencing was memory (CD45RO+) T cells sorted from blood. These receptors all come from a woman between 18 and 29 years old in good health. Each CDR3 is given with its conserved first and last residue. Fields, in order: J gene, V gene, clone size, D gene, CDR3 protein, CDR3 DNA. D genes are given only for firm matches. Some rows mark clone size as missing; the rest say once, few, many or name a class of expanded clone.

j_call: TRBJ2-7; v_call: TRBV5-1; clone_size: few; d_call: TRBD2; cdr3_aa: CASSSARLAGGGYEQYF; cdr3_nt: TGCGCCAGCAGTTCTGCCCGACTAGCGGGGGGCGGATACGAGCAGTACTTC
j_call: TRBJ2-7; v_call: TRBV20-1; clone_size: few; d_call: NA; cdr3_aa: CSARDLGVEYEQYF; cdr3_nt: TGCAGTGCTAGAGACCTAGGGGTAGAGTACGAGCAGTACTTC
j_call: TRBJ2-1; v_call: TRBV7-9; clone_size: many; d_call: NA; cdr3_aa: CASSSGEKGYNEQFF; cdr3_nt: TGTGCCAGCAGCTCTGGGGAGAAGGGTTACAATGAGCAGTTCTTC
j_call: TRBJ1-6; v_call: TRBV25-1; clone_size: few; d_call: NA; cdr3_aa: CASSEWGNSPLHF; cdr3_nt: TGTGCCAGCAGTGAATGGGGGAATTCACCCCTCCACTTT
j_call: TRBJ2-3; v_call: TRBV11-2; clone_size: NA; d_call: NA; cdr3_aa: CASSLARGRTDTQYF; cdr3_nt: TGTGCCAGCAGCTTAGCACGGGGAAGGACAGATACGCAGTATTTT
j_call: TRBJ2-7; v_call: TRBV15; clone_size: few; d_call: NA; cdr3_aa: CATSRDPKREQYF; cdr3_nt: TGTGCCACCAGCAGAGATCCGAAGCGGGAGCAGTACTTC
j_call: TRBJ1-1; v_call: TRBV3-1; clone_size: many; d_call: NA; cdr3_aa: CASSQVGTEAFF; cdr3_nt: TGTGCCAGCAGCCAAGTGGGCACTGAAGCTTTCTTT
j_call: TRBJ1-2; v_call: TRBV30; clone_size: few; d_call: TRBD1; cdr3_aa: CAWRGDRANYGYTF; cdr3_nt: TGTGCCTGGAGGGGGGACAGGGCGAACTATGGCTACACCTTC
j_call: TRBJ2-7; v_call: TRBV6-2/TRBV6-3; clone_size: few; d_call: TRBD2; cdr3_aa: CASSDRTSGRDEQYF; cdr3_nt: TGTGCCAGCAGTGACCGGACTAGCGGGAGGGACGAGCAGTACTTC
j_call: TRBJ2-1; v_call: TRBV11-3; clone_size: NA; d_call: NA; cdr3_aa: CASSPWTGDSGSEQFF; cdr3_nt: TGTGCCAGCAGCCCTTGGACAGGGGATAGCGGGAGTGAGCAGTTCTTC
j_call: TRBJ1-6; v_call: TRBV7-9; clone_size: many; d_call: TRBD1; cdr3_aa: CASSLTGVGSPLHF; cdr3_nt: TGTGCCAGCAGCTTGACAGGGGTTGGTTCACCCCTCCACTTT
j_call: TRBJ2-3; v_call: TRBV6-1; clone_size: few; d_call: NA; cdr3_aa: CASDLTDTQYF; cdr3_nt: TGTGCCAGCGACTTAACAGATACGCAGTATTTT
j_call: TRBJ2-2; v_call: TRBV6-2/TRBV6-3; clone_size: few; d_call: NA; cdr3_aa: CASSFKGNTGELFF; cdr3_nt: TGTGCCAGCAGTTTTAAGGGTAACACCGGGGAGCTGTTTTTT
j_call: TRBJ2-3; v_call: TRBV11-3; clone_size: few; d_call: TRBD2; cdr3_aa: CASSSQKLAGVPDTQYF; cdr3_nt: TGTGCCAGCAGCTCACAGAAACTAGCGGGGGTCCCAGATACGCAGTATTTT
j_call: TRBJ2-3; v_call: TRBV6-1; clone_size: few; d_call: TRBD2; cdr3_aa: CASSVGIGLAGGDTQYF; cdr3_nt: TGTGCCAGCAGTGTCGGAATAGGACTAGCGGGAGGAGATACGCAGTATTTT
j_call: TRBJ2-7; v_call: TRBV30; clone_size: NA; d_call: NA; cdr3_aa: CAWSGTGSEQYF; cdr3_nt: TGTGCCTGGAGTGGAACCGGGAGCGAGCAGTACTTC
j_call: TRBJ1-1; v_call: TRBV20-1; clone_size: NA; d_call: NA; cdr3_aa: CSASPPDMNTEAFF; cdr3_nt: TGCAGTGCTAGTCCGCCGGACATGAACACTGAAGCTTTCTTT
j_call: TRBJ2-7; v_call: TRBV5-1; clone_size: many; d_call: TRBD2; cdr3_aa: CASSLDGTSVYEQYF; cdr3_nt: TGCGCCAGCAGCTTGGACGGGACTAGCGTCTACGAGCAGTACTTC
j_call: TRBJ1-6; v_call: TRBV12-3/TRBV12-4; clone_size: NA; d_call: NA; cdr3_aa: CASRTVDYNSPLHF; cdr3_nt: TGTGCCAGCAGGACGGTGGACTATAATTCACCCCTCCACTTT
j_call: TRBJ2-5; v_call: TRBV7-6; clone_size: NA; d_call: NA; cdr3_aa: CASSLQGGQNFQETQYF; cdr3_nt: TGTGCCAGCAGCCTCCAGGGGGGACAGAACTTCCAAGAGACCCAGTACTTC
j_call: TRBJ1-6; v_call: TRBV5-6; clone_size: few; d_call: NA; cdr3_aa: CASTPGAQTHNSPLHF; cdr3_nt: TGTGCCAGCACACCGGGGGCCCAGACTCATAATTCACCCCTCCACTTT
j_call: TRBJ2-1; v_call: TRBV5-1; clone_size: NA; d_call: TRBD2; cdr3_aa: CASSTSGGSSYNEQFF; cdr3_nt: TGCGCCAGCAGCACTAGCGGGGGGAGCTCCTACAATGAGCAGTTCTTC
j_call: TRBJ2-5; v_call: TRBV24-1; clone_size: many; d_call: NA; cdr3_aa: CATSDFRDQETQYF; cdr3_nt: TGTGCCACCAGTGATTTCAGGGATCAAGAGACCCAGTACTTC
j_call: TRBJ2-1; v_call: TRBV7-2; clone_size: few; d_call: TRBD2; cdr3_aa: CASSLGPSGRAQFF; cdr3_nt: TGTGCCAGCAGCTTAGGTCCTAGCGGGAGGGCCCAGTTCTTC
j_call: TRBJ2-1; v_call: TRBV19; clone_size: NA; d_call: TRBD2; cdr3_aa: CASSGLAISYNEQFF; cdr3_nt: TGTGCCAGTAGCGGACTAGCGATTTCCTACAATGAGCAGTTCTTC
j_call: TRBJ1-2; v_call: TRBV28; clone_size: many; d_call: NA; cdr3_aa: CASSPGRGKDGYTF; cdr3_nt: TGTGCCAGCAGTCCCGGCAGGGGAAAGGATGGCTACACCTTC
j_call: TRBJ1-4; v_call: TRBV29-1; clone_size: many; d_call: NA; cdr3_aa: CSGLEGDEKLFF; cdr3_nt: TGCAGCGGACTCGAAGGGGATGAAAAACTGTTTTTT
j_call: TRBJ2-3; v_call: TRBV6-5; clone_size: NA; d_call: NA; cdr3_aa: CASSYSPSSDTQYF; cdr3_nt: TGTGCCAGCAGTTACTCTCCGTCGTCAGATACGCAGTATTTT
j_call: TRBJ2-1; v_call: TRBV30; clone_size: few; d_call: TRBD1; cdr3_aa: CAWSLRDRDGDEQFF; cdr3_nt: TGTGCCTGGAGTCTCCGGGACAGGGATGGCGATGAGCAGTTCTTC
j_call: TRBJ1-1; v_call: TRBV5-1; clone_size: many; d_call: NA; cdr3_aa: CASSLVPDVNTEAFF; cdr3_nt: TGCGCCAGCAGCTTGGTTCCGGACGTGAACACTGAAGCTTTCTTT
j_call: TRBJ2-2; v_call: TRBV24-1; clone_size: few; d_call: TRBD2; cdr3_aa: CATSDFTSGRENTGELFF; cdr3_nt: TGTGCCACCAGTGATTTCACTAGCGGGAGAGAGAACACCGGGGAGCTGTTTTTT
j_call: TRBJ2-3; v_call: TRBV6-6; clone_size: many; d_call: NA; cdr3_aa: CASSRIYGDTQYF; cdr3_nt: TGTGCCAGCAGCCGGATCTACGGAGATACGCAGTATTTT
j_call: TRBJ2-7; v_call: TRBV10-3; clone_size: many; d_call: NA; cdr3_aa: CAISEHLRPYEQYF; cdr3_nt: TGTGCCATCAGTGAGCATCTACGCCCCTACGAGCAGTACTTC
j_call: TRBJ1-2; v_call: TRBV7-9; clone_size: few; d_call: TRBD1; cdr3_aa: CASSPTGQGDGYTF; cdr3_nt: TGTGCCAGCAGCCCCACCGGACAGGGAGATGGCTACACCTTC
j_call: TRBJ1-1; v_call: TRBV6-5; clone_size: many; d_call: NA; cdr3_aa: CASSYSRRGSTEAFF; cdr3_nt: TGTGCCAGCAGTTACTCGCGTCGCGGGAGCACTGAAGCTTTCTTT
j_call: TRBJ1-1; v_call: TRBV7-8; clone_size: NA; d_call: NA; cdr3_aa: CASSLQNLNTEAFF; cdr3_nt: TGTGCCAGCAGCTTACAAAACTTGAACACTGAAGCTTTCTTT
j_call: TRBJ2-5; v_call: TRBV7-2; clone_size: few; d_call: TRBD2; cdr3_aa: CASSFRRGTSLGETQYF; cdr3_nt: TGTGCCAGCAGCTTCCGCAGAGGGACTAGCCTCGGGGAGACCCAGTACTTC
j_call: TRBJ2-3; v_call: TRBV20-1; clone_size: NA; d_call: NA; cdr3_aa: CSALPRGVSSRTQYF; cdr3_nt: TGCAGTGCCTTGCCCCGGGGAGTTTCAAGTCGGACGCAGTATTTT
j_call: TRBJ2-7; v_call: TRBV6-1; clone_size: many; d_call: TRBD2; cdr3_aa: CASRQTSGGSYEQYF; cdr3_nt: TGTGCCAGCAGACAGACTAGCGGAGGCTCCTACGAGCAGTACTTC
j_call: TRBJ2-2; v_call: TRBV5-6; clone_size: many; d_call: NA; cdr3_aa: CASSFRQGKRFTGELFF; cdr3_nt: TGTGCCAGCAGCTTCCGGCAGGGGAAGAGGTTCACCGGGGAGCTGTTTTTT
j_call: TRBJ1-1; v_call: TRBV11-2; clone_size: NA; d_call: NA; cdr3_aa: CASSLDSGWRGTEAFF; cdr3_nt: TGTGCCAGCAGCTTAGATAGTGGTTGGAGAGGCACTGAAGCTTTCTTT
j_call: TRBJ2-3; v_call: TRBV14; clone_size: few; d_call: TRBD2; cdr3_aa: CASSRRLAGPPRSTDTQYF; cdr3_nt: TGTGCCAGCAGCCGCAGACTAGCGGGACCTCCGAGATCCACAGATACGCAGTATTTT
j_call: TRBJ2-5; v_call: TRBV7-2; clone_size: few; d_call: TRBD2; cdr3_aa: CASSLAAGGAQETQYF; cdr3_nt: TGTGCCAGCAGCTTAGCTGCGGGGGGGGCCCAAGAGACCCAGTACTTC
j_call: TRBJ1-5; v_call: TRBV20-1; clone_size: many; d_call: TRBD1; cdr3_aa: CSARPSGQGLKTQHF; cdr3_nt: TGCAGTGCTAGACCTTCTGGACAGGGTCTTAAGACCCAGCATTTT
j_call: TRBJ2-7; v_call: TRBV4-3; clone_size: NA; d_call: NA; cdr3_aa: CASSQDRRGPGEQYF; cdr3_nt: TGCGCCAGCAGCCAAGATAGGCGGGGACCTGGGGAGCAGTACTTC
j_call: TRBJ2-5; v_call: TRBV20-1; clone_size: many; d_call: TRBD2; cdr3_aa: CSAGLAGGIETQYF; cdr3_nt: TGCAGTGCTGGACTAGCGGGGGGGATAGAGACCCAGTACTTC
j_call: TRBJ2-3; v_call: TRBV3-1; clone_size: many; d_call: NA; cdr3_aa: CASSQDLGGITDTQYF; cdr3_nt: TGTGCCAGCAGCCAAGATTTAGGGGGGATCACAGATACGCAGTATTTT
j_call: TRBJ2-2; v_call: TRBV10-1; clone_size: few; d_call: TRBD1; cdr3_aa: CASSPTGGNTGELFF; cdr3_nt: TGCGCCAGCAGTCCGACAGGGGGGAACACCGGGGAGCTGTTTTTT
j_call: TRBJ2-1; v_call: TRBV7-3; clone_size: many; d_call: NA; cdr3_aa: CASSITPRATSYNEQFF; cdr3_nt: TGTGCCAGCAGCATTACTCCGCGGGCGACCTCCTACAATGAGCAGTTCTTC
j_call: TRBJ1-5; v_call: TRBV7-2; clone_size: many; d_call: NA; cdr3_aa: CASSVRDNQPQHF; cdr3_nt: TGTGCCAGCAGCGTCCGGGACAATCAGCCCCAGCATTTT
j_call: TRBJ1-6; v_call: TRBV7-8; clone_size: few; d_call: NA; cdr3_aa: CASSPRRSSYNSPLHF; cdr3_nt: TGTGCCAGCAGCCCCCGACGGAGCTCCTATAATTCACCCCTCCACTTT
j_call: TRBJ1-1; v_call: TRBV3-1; clone_size: few; d_call: NA; cdr3_aa: CASKGLGEAFF; cdr3_nt: TGTGCCAGCAAAGGCCTCGGCGAAGCTTTCTTT
j_call: TRBJ2-3; v_call: TRBV20-1; clone_size: few; d_call: NA; cdr3_aa: CSAPGGLAGTDTQYF; cdr3_nt: TGCAGTGCCCCAGGGGGCCTAGCGGGGACAGATACGCAGTATTTT